The 2 T cell receptor beta chains listed next were all sequenced from one sample in a study of read filtering for tumor transcriptome and immune sequencing. From approximately 430 ng of RNA, a library with molecular barcoded alpha/delta and beta/gamma adaptors was made. TCRdb analysed the reads with MiXCR anew, one entry per CDR3 protein. The data show 45,000 to 55,000 distinct CDR3 sequences, with less than 20% seen just once and 15% held by the top ten. The sequencing sample was made of a population of CD138-negative cells sorted from bone marrow. These receptors were obtained from a donor over 35 with multiple myeloma.

This clonotype was counted ten times or more. The rearrangement links TRBV29-1 to TRBJ2-7; D is unclear. Germline lookup yields CDR1 SQVTM and CDR2 ANQGSEA. CDR3 length: 12 residues. Between the trimmed V and J ends, which lost 5 bases and 1 base, there was a span of 9 bases. CDR3 protein: CSVQLNSYEQYF. CDR3 nucleotides: TGCAGCGTTCAATTGAATTCCTACGAGCAGTACTTC.

This clonotype was recorded many times. The CDR3 nucleotides read TGCGCCAGCAGGGACAGGGGCAGCACAGATACGCAGTATTTT. Its translation is CASRDRGSTDTQYF. This sequence joins TRBV5-1 and TRBJ2-3; TRBD1 agrees at 9 bases. This CDR3 contains 14 residues. Germline CDR1 and CDR2: SGHRS and YFSETQ. J gave up 0 bases and V 5 bases, and 1 base lay outside the gene matches.